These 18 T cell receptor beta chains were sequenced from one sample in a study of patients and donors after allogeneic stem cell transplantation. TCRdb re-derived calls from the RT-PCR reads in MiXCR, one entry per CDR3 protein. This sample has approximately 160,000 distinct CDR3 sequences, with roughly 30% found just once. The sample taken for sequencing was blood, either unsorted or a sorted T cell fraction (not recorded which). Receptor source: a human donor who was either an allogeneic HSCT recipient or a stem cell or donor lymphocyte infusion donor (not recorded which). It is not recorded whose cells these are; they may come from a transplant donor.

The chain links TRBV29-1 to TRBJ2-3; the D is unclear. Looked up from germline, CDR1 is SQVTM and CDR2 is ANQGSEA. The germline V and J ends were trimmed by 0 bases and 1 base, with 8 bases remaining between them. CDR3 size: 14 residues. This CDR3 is CSVEDGGGTDTQYF. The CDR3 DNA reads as TGCAGCGTTGAAGACGGTGGGGGCACAGATACGCAGTATTTT.

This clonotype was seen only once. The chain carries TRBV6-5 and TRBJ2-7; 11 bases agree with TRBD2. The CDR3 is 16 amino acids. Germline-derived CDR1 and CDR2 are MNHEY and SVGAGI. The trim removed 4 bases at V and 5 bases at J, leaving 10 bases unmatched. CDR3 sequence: CASSLLTSGMWNEQYF. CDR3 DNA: TGTGCCAGCAGTTTACTGACTAGCGGGATGTGGAACGAGCAGTACTTC.

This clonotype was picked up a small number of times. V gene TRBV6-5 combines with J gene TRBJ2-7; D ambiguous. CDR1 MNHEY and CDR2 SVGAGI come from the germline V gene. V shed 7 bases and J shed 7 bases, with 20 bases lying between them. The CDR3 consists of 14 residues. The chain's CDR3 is CASNDARQDWEQYF. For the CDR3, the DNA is TGTGCCAGCAACGACGCGAGACAAGACTGGGAGCAGTACTTC.

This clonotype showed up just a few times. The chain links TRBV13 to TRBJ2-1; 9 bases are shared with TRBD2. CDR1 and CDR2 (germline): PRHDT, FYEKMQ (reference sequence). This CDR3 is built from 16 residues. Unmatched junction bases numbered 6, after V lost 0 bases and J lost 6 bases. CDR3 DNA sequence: TGTGCCAGCAGCTTAGGCCTTCTAGCGGGGCCCAATGAGCAGTTCTTC. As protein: CASSLGLLAGPNEQFF.

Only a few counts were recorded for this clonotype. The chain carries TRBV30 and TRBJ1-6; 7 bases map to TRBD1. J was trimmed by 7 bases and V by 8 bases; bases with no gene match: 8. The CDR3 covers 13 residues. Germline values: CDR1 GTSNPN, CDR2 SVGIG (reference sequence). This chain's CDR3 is CARRDSFNSPLHF. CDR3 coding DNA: TGTGCCCGCAGGGACAGCTTCAATTCACCCCTCCACTTT.

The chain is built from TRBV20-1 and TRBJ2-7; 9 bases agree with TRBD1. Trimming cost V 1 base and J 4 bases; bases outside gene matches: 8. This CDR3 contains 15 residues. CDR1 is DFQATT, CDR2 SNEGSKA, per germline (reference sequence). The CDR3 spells CSARGIDRGGYEQYF. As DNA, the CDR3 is TGCAGTGCTAGAGGGATTGACAGGGGGGGATACGAGCAGTACTTC.

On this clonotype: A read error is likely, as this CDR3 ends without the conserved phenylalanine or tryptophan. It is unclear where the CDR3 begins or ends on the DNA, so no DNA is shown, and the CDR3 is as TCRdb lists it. CDR3 protein: CASSLARPPHS. The V gene is TRBV5-1, the J gene TRBJ1-5; the table names TRBD1, a call not compared with the DNA. Inclusive of both ends, the CDR3 amounts to 11 amino acids. Germline lookup yields CDR1 SGHRS and CDR2 YFSETQ.

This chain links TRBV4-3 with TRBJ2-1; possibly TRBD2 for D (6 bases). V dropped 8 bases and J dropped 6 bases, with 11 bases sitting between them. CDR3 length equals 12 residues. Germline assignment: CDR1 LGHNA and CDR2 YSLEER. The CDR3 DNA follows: TGCGCCAGCGGCGCGCGGGGCAATGAGCAGTTCTTC. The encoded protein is CASGARGNEQFF.

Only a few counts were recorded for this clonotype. In nucleotides, the CDR3 is TGTGCCAGCAGTTACTACCCAGGGAATACGCAGTATTTT. It codes for CASSYYPGNTQYF. This sequence joins TRBV6-2 or TRBV6-3 and TRBJ2-3, with D possibly TRBD1 on 5 matching bases. Germline V gene sequence: CDR1 MNHEY, CDR2 SVGEGT. This CDR3 has 13 amino acids. Deletions cut 1 base from V and 7 bases from J, with 9 bases between.

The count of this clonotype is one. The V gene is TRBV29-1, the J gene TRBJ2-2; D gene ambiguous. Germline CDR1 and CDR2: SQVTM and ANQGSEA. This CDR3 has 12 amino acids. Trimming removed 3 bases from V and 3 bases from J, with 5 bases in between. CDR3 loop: CSVEGYTGELFF. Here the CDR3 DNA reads TGCAGCGTTGAGGGGTACACCGGGGAGCTGTTTTTT.

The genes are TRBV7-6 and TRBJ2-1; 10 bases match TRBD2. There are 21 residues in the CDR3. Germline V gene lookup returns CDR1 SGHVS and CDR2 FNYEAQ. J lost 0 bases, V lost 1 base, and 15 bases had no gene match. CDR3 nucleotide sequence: TGTGCCAGCAGCTTAGGGCTGCTAGCGGGAGAGAGGCCCTCCTCCTACAATGAGCAGTTCTTC. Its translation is CASSLGLLAGERPSSYNEQFF.

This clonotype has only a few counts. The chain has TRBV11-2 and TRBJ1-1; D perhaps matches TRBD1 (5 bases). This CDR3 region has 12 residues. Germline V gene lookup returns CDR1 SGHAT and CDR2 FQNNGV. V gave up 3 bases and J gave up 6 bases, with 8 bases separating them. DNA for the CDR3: TGTGCCAGCAGCTTTGGGGCCCCTGAAGCTTTCTTT. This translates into CASSFGAPEAFF. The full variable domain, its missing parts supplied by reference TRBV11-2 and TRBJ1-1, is EAGVAQSPRYKIIEKRQSVAFWCNPISGHATLYWYQQILGQGPKLLIQFQNNGVVDDSQLPKDRFSAERLKGVDSTLKIQPAKLEDSAVYLCASSFGAPEAFFGQGTRLTVV.

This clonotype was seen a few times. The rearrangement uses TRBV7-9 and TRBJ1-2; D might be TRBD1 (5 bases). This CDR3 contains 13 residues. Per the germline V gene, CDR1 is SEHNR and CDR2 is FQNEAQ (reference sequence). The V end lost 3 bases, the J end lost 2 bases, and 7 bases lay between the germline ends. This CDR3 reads CASSFRVNYGYTF. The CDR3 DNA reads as TGTGCCAGCAGCTTCAGGGTAAACTATGGCTACACCTTC.

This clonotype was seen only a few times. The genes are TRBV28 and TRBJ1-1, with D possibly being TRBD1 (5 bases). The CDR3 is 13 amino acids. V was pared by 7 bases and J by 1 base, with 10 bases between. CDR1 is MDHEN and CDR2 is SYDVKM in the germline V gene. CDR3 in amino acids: CASTRDANTEAFF. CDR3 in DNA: TGTGCCAGCACACGGGACGCGAACACTGAAGCTTTCTTT.

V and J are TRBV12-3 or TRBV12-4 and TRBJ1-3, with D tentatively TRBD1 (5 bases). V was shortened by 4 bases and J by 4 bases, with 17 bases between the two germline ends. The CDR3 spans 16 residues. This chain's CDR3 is CASSSQGVLSGNTIYF. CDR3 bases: TGTGCCAGCAGTTCTCAGGGAGTCCTATCCGGAAACACCATATATTTT.

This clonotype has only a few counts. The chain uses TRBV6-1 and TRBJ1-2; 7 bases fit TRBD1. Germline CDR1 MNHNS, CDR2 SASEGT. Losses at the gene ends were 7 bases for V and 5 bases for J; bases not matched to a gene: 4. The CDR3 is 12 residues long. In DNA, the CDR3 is TGTGCCAGCAAGGACAGGCGTTATGGCTACACCTTC. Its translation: CASKDRRYGYTF.

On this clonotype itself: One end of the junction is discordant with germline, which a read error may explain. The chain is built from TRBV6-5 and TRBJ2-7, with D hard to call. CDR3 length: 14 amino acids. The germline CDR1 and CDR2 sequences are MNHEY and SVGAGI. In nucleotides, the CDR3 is TGCGCCAGCAGTTATACGTGGCAATCCTACGAGCAGTACTTC. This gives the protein CASSYTWQSYEQYF.

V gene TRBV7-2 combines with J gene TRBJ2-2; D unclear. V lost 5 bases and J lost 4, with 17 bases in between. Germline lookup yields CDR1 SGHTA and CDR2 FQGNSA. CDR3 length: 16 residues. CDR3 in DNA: TGTGCCAGCAGCAACCGGTACACCACTGGCACCGGGGAGCTGTTTTTT. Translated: CASSNRYTTGTGELFF.